The following is a TCR beta chain sequence with its context. Germline-derived CDR1 and CDR2 are LNHDA and SQIVND (reference sequence). V dropped 2 bases and J dropped 0 bases, with 10 bases sitting between them. The CDR3 is 15 amino acids. This entry comes from a study of blood T cell repertoires in COVID-19. Overall study context: Sites across the United States, Italy and Spain contributed samples from acute and convalescent COVID-19. Nucleic acid was either cDNA or gDNA, and it came from T cells, B-cell-depleted T cells, or PBMCs.

The authors' processing: The authors estimated nucleated cell counts from reference gene primer amplification. The method was immunoSEQ multiplex PCR; TCRdb's version includes in-frame clones alone and lacks a portion of them. V, J and clone size are those of that table, while D and trimming were read from the DNA. The data show under 40,000 clones, approximately 88% seen once. The rearrangement links TRBV19 to TRBJ1-2, with D perhaps TRBD1 (6 bases). This receptor was identified in a man aged 50 to 59 with active or convalescent COVID-19. Material: peripheral blood. The CDR3 nucleotides read TGTGCCAGTAGTATACTGGGGACAACTAACTATGGCTACACCTTC. Translation gives CASSILGTTNYGYTF.